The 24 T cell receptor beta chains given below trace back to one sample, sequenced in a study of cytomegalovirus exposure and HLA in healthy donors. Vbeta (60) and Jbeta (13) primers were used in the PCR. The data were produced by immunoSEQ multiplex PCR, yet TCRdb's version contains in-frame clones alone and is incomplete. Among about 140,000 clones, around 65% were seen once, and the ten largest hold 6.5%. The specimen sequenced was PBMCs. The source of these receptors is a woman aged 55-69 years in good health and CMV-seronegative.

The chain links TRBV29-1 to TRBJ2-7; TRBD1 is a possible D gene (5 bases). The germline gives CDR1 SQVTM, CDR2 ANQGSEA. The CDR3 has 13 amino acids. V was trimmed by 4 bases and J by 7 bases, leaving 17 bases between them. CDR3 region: CSVAAGWVSEQYF. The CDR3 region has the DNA TGCAGCGTTGCTGCAGGGTGGGTTAGTGAGCAGTACTTC.

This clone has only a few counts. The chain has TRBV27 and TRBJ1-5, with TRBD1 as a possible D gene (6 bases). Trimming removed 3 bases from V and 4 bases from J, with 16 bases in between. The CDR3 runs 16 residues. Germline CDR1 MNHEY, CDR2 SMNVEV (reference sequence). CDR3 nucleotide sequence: TGTGCCAGCAGTTTGACCTACAGGGTTCGGAATCAGCCCCAGCATTTT. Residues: CASSLTYRVRNQPQHF.

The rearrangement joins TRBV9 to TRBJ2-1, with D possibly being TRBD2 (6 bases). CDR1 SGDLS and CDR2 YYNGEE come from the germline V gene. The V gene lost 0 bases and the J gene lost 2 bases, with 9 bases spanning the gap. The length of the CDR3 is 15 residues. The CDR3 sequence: CASSVGLVAYNEQFF. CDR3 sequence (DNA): TGTGCCAGCAGCGTAGGACTAGTCGCCTACAATGAGCAGTTCTTC. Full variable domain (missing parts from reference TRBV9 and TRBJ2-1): DSGVTQTPKHLITATGQRVTLRCSPRSGDLSVYWYQQSLDQGLQFLIQYYNGEERAKGNILERFSAQQFPDLHSELNLSSLELGDSALYFCASSVGLVAYNEQFFGPGTRLTVL.

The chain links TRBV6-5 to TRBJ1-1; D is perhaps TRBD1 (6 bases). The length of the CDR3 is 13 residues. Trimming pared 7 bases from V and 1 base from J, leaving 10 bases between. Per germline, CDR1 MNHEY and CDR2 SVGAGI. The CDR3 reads CASTATGNTEAFF. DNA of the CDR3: TGTGCCAGCACCGCGACAGGGAACACTGAAGCTTTCTTT.

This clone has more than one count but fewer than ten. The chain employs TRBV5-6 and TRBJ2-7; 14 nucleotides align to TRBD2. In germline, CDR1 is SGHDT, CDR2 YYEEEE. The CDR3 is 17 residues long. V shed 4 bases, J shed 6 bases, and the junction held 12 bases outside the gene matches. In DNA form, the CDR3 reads TGTGCCAGCAGCCCGGGACTAGCGGGAGCTACCGCCTCCGAGCAGTACTTC. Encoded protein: CASSPGLAGATASEQYF.

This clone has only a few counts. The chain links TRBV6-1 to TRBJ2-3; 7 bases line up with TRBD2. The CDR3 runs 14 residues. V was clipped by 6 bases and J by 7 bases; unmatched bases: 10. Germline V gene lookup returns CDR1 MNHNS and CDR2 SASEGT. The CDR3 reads CASSRRGSSHTQYF. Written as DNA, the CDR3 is TGTGCCAGCAGCCGGCGGGGGTCATCACATACGCAGTATTTT.

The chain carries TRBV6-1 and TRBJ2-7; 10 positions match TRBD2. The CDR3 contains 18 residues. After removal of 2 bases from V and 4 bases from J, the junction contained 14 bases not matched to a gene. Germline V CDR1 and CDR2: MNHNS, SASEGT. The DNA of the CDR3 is TGTGCCAGCAGTGAACTTAGGGCCACTAGCGGGAATCGGTACGAGCAGTACTTC. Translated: CASSELRATSGNRYEQYF.

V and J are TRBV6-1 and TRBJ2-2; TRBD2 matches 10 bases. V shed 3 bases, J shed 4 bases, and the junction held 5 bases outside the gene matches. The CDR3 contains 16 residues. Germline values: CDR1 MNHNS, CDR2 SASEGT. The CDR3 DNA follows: TGTGCCAGCAGTGATCAGCGGGGGGGCGTCACCGGGGAGCTGTTTTTT. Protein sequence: CASSDQRGGVTGELFF.

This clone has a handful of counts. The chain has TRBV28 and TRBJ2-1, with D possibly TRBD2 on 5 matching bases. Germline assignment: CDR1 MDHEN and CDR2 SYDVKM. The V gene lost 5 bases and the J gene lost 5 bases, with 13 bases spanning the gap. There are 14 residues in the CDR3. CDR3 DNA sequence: TGTGCCAGCAGTCTTACGGGAAACCACAATGAGCAGTTCTTC. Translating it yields CASSLTGNHNEQFF.

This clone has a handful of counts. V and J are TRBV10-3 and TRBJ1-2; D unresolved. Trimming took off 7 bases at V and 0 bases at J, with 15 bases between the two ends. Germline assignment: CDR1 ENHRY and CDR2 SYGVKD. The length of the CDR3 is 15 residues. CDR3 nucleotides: TGTGCCATCACATCGGGCCCCGGGGCTAACTATGGCTACACCTTC. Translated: CAITSGPGANYGYTF.

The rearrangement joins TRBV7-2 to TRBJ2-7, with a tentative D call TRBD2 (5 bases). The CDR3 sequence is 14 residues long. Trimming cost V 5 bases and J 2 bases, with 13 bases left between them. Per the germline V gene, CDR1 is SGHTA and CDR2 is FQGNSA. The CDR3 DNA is TGTGCCAGCAGCCCAGCGGACGCTACCTACGAGCAGTACTTC. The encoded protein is CASSPADATYEQYF.

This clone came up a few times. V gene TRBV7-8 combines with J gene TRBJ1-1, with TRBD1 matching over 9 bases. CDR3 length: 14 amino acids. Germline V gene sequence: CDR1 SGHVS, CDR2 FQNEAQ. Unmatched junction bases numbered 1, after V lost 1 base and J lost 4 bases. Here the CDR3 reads CASSLGTGVTEAFF. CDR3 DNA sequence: TGTGCCAGCAGCTTAGGGACAGGGGTCACTGAAGCTTTCTTT.

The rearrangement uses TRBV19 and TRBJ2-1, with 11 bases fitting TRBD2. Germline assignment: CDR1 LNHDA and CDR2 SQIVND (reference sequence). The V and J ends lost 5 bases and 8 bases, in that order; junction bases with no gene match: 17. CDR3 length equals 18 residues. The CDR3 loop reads CASSASSGTSGYLDEQFF. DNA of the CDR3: TGTGCCAGTAGTGCCTCCTCCGGGACTAGCGGTTACTTGGATGAGCAGTTCTTC.

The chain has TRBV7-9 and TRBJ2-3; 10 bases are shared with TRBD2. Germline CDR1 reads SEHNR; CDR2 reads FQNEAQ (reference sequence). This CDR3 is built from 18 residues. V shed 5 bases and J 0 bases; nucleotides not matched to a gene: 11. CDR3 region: CASSRRASGGTSTDTQYF. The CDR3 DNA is TGTGCCAGCAGCCGGCGGGCTAGCGGGGGAACTAGCACAGATACGCAGTATTTT.

CDR3: CAISESRQGATGELFF. The CDR3 region has the DNA TGTGCCATCAGTGAGTCACGACAGGGGGCCACCGGGGAGCTGTTTTTT. The genes are TRBV10-3 and TRBJ2-2, with TRBD1 matching 10 bases. Germline values: CDR1 ENHRY, CDR2 SYGVKD. The CDR3 loop spans 16 amino acids. V shed 0 bases, J shed 4 bases, and the junction held 2 bases outside the gene matches.

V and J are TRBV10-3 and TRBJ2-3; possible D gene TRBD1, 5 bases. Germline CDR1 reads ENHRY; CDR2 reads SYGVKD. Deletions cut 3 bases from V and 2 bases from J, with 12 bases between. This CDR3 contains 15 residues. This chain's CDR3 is CAISDVSGATDTQYF. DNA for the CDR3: TGTGCCATCAGTGATGTGAGTGGGGCCACAGATACGCAGTATTTT.

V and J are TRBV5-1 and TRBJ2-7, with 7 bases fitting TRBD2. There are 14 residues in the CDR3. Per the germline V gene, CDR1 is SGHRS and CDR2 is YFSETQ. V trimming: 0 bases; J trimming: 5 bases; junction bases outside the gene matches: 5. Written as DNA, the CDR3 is TGCGCCAGCAGCTTGGACGCTAGCGGCCACGAGCAGTACTTC. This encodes CASSLDASGHEQYF.

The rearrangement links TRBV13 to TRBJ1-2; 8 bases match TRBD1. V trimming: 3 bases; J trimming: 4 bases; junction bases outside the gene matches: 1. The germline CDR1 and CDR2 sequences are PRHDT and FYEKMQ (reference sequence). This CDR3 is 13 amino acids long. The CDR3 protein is CASSLGQAYGYTF. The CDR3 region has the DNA TGTGCCAGCAGCTTGGGACAGGCCTATGGCTACACCTTC.

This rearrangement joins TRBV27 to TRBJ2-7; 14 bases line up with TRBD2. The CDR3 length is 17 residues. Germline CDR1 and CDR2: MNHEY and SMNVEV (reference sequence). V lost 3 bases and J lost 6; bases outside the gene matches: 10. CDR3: CASSFIGLAGGKGEQYF. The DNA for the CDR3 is TGTGCCAGCAGTTTTATCGGACTAGCGGGGGGTAAAGGCGAGCAGTACTTC.

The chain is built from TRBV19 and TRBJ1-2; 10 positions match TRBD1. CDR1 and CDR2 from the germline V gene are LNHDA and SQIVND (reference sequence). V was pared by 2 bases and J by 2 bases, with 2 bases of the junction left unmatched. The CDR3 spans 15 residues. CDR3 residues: CASSIPGQGNYGYTF. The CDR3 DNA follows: TGTGCCAGTAGTATACCGGGACAGGGGAACTATGGCTACACCTTC. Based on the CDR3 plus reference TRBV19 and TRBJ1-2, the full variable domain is DGGITQSPKYLFRKEGQNVTLSCEQNLNHDAMYWYRQDPGQGLRLIYYSQIVNDFQKGDIAEGYSVSREKKESFPLTVTSAQKNPTAFYLCASSIPGQGNYGYTFGSGTRLTVV.

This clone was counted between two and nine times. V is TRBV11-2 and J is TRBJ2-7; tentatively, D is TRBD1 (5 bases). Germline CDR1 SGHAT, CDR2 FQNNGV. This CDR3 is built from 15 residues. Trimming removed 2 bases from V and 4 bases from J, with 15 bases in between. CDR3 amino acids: CASSLTRAGPYEQYF. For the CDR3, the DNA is TGTGCCAGCAGCTTAACCCGGGCAGGGCCTTACGAGCAGTACTTC.

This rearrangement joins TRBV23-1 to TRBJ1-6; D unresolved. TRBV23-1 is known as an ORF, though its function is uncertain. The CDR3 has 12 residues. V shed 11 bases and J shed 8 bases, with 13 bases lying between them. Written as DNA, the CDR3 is TGCGCCCTTCGGAGTCTGGATTCACCCCTCCACTTT. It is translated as CALRSLDSPLHF.

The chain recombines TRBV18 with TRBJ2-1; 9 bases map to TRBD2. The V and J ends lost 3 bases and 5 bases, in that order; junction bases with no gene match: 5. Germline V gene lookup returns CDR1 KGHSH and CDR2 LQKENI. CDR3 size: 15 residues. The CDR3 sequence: CASSPLAGADNEQFF. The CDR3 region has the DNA TGTGCCAGCTCACCCTTAGCGGGAGCGGACAATGAGCAGTTCTTC.

The CDR3 coding sequence is TGTGCCAGCAGTGAGGGGGCCTACTCTGGGGCCAACGTCCTGACTTTC. It translates to CASSEGAYSGANVLTF. The V gene is TRBV6-1, the J gene TRBJ2-6; D possibly corresponds to TRBD1 (6 bases). Germline-derived CDR1 and CDR2 are MNHNS and SASEGT. V was clipped by 3 bases and J by 0 bases, with 9 bases between them. CDR3 length equals 16 residues.